This passage covers 14 T cell receptor beta chains from one sample sequenced in a study of T cells in localized non-small cell lung cancer. Some clones are missing from TCRdb's copy, which holds only in-frame ones; the method was immunoSEQ multiplex PCR. The sample shows approximately 57,000 clones, approximately 90% of them seen only once. The source material was peripheral blood, sampled before any cancer treatment. These receptors all come from a woman between 40 and 69 years old with stage I lung adenocarcinoma.

In its sample, this clone was seen a few times. CDR3 in DNA: TGTGCCAGCAGCTCGCGGACAGCCTTGAACACTGAAGCTTTCTTT. Translated: CASSSRTALNTEAFF. The chain uses TRBV5-5 and TRBJ1-1; D possibly corresponds to TRBD1 (6 bases). The CDR3 is 15 amino acids. V was clipped by 3 bases and J by 0 bases, with 12 bases between them. Germline V gives CDR1 SGHKS, CDR2 YYEKEE (reference sequence).

This chain links TRBV7-2 with TRBJ2-2; 7 nucleotides agree with TRBD1. CDR1 is SGHTA, CDR2 FQGNSA, per germline. The length of the CDR3 is 16 residues. J gave up 4 bases and V 3 bases, and 8 bases lay outside the gene matches. The CDR3 region has the DNA TGTGCCAGCAGCTTTAAACAGGGGCCCCGCACCGGGGAGCTGTTTTTT. It is translated as CASSFKQGPRTGELFF. Together with reference TRBV7-2 and TRBJ2-2, the CDR3 gives the full variable domain: GAGVSQSPSNKVTEKGKDVELRCDPISGHTALYWYRQSLGQGLEFLIYFQGNSAPDKSGLPSDRFSAERTGGSVSTLTIQRTQQEDSAVYLCASSFKQGPRTGELFFGEGSRLTVL.

The J gene is TRBJ1-1, the V gene TRBV6-6; D unresolved. Germline CDR1 is MNHNY and CDR2 is SVGAGI (reference sequence). V dropped 7 bases and J dropped 10 bases, with 13 bases sitting between them. This CDR3 is built from 11 residues. This CDR3 reads CASTKDVRAFF. The CDR3 DNA follows: TGTGCCAGCACCAAGGATGTGCGAGCTTTCTTT.

This chain connects TRBV5-1 to TRBJ1-1; D is unresolved. Germline-derived CDR1 and CDR2 are SGHRS and YFSETQ. V was cut by 3 bases and J by 0 bases, with 6 bases left in between. The CDR3 covers 13 residues. CDR3 sequence: CASSSDLNTEAFF. The CDR3 DNA sequence: TGCGCCAGCAGCTCGGACTTGAACACTGAAGCTTTCTTT. Filled out from reference TRBV5-1 and TRBJ1-1, the complete variable domain reads KAGVTQTPRYLIKTRGQQVTLSCSPISGHRSVSWYQQTPGQGLQFLFEYFSETQRNKGNFPGRFSGRQFSNSRSEMNVSTLELGDSALYLCASSSDLNTEAFFGQGTRLTVV.

The rearrangement uses TRBV6-4 and TRBJ2-3, with D perhaps matching TRBD1 (8 bases). This CDR3 has 14 residues. Per the germline V gene, CDR1 is MRHNA and CDR2 is SNTAGT. Trimming cost V 3 bases and J 3 bases, with 10 bases left between them. CDR3 nucleotides: TGTGCCAGCAGTGAACAGGGGGGGACAGATACGCAGTATTTT. This sequence encodes CASSEQGGTDTQYF.

The chain has TRBV5-4 and TRBJ2-5, with unresolved D. CDR3 size: 14 residues. CDR1 SGHNT and CDR2 YYREEE come from the germline V gene (reference sequence). With 0 bases removed from V and 4 bases from J, the gap between germline ends came to 10 bases. CDR3 in amino acids: CASSLGATGETQYF. The CDR3 DNA sequence: TGTGCCAGCAGCTTGGGGGCTACGGGAGAGACCCAGTACTTC. The full variable domain, in which reference TRBV5-4 and TRBJ2-5 provide the parts outside the CDR3, is ETGVTQSPTHLIKTRGQQVTLRCSSQSGHNTVSWYQQALGQGPQFIFQYYREEENGRGNFPPRFSGLQFPNYSSELNVNALELDDSALYLCASSLGATGETQYFGPGTRLLVL.

The rearrangement links TRBV6-6 to TRBJ2-1; 7 bases agree with TRBD1. CDR3 length equals 14 residues. The V and J ends lost 0 bases and 8 bases, in that order; junction bases with no gene match: 4. The V gene's germline CDR1 is MNHNY and CDR2 SVGAGI (reference sequence). CDR3 sequence (DNA): TGTGCCAGCAGTTACTCGCCCACAGGGGATGAGCAGTTCTTC. The encoded protein is CASSYSPTGDEQFF.

This clone occurred a few times. The chain links TRBV29-1 to TRBJ2-3; D is tentatively TRBD1 or TRBD2 (5 bases each). Trimming removed 6 bases from V and 1 base from J, with 20 bases in between. The CDR3 spans 16 residues. The germline CDR1 and CDR2 sequences are SQVTM and ANQGSEA. Written as DNA, the CDR3 is TGCAGCGTCGTTGATCCCCGGGACCACCGCACAGATACGCAGTATTTT. Translation gives CSVVDPRDHRTDTQYF.

V is TRBV7-9 and J is TRBJ1-1, with D possibly TRBD1 on 6 matching bases. Germline CDR1 reads SEHNR; CDR2 reads FQNEAQ (reference sequence). Trimming shortened V by 5 bases and J by 5 bases, and 12 bases separated the two germline ends. This CDR3 has 13 amino acids. CDR3 loop: CASSRGQLTEAFF. CDR3 bases: TGTGCCAGCAGCAGAGGACAGTTGACTGAAGCTTTCTTT.

The chain is built from TRBV7-2 and TRBJ1-5, with TRBD1 matching over 8 bases. CDR1 SGHTA and CDR2 FQGNSA come from the germline V gene. V dropped 5 bases and J dropped 7; count of bases not matched to a gene: 4. CDR3 size: 13 residues. This chain's CDR3 is CASSLRGQQPQHF. The CDR3 DNA sequence: TGTGCCAGCAGCCTCAGGGGGCAACAGCCCCAGCATTTT.

This chain joins TRBV6-6 and TRBJ2-2; no clear D gene. The CDR3 loop spans 13 amino acids. Per germline, CDR1 MNHNY and CDR2 SVGAGI (reference sequence). V gave up 4 bases and J gave up 2 bases, with 5 bases separating them. Here the CDR3 reads CASSSSNTGELFF. The CDR3 DNA reads as TGTGCCAGCAGTTCGAGCAACACCGGGGAGCTGTTTTTT.

CDR3 in amino acids: CASSISGNSNQPQHF. The CDR3 bases are TGTGCCAGTAGTATATCCGGGAATAGCAATCAGCCCCAGCATTTT. The V and J genes are TRBV19 and TRBJ1-5; D gene uncertain. V lost 2 bases and J 0 bases, leaving 8 bases between the germline ends. CDR1 is LNHDA, CDR2 SQIVND, per germline (reference sequence). CDR3 size: 15 residues.

The chain links TRBV11-1 to TRBJ2-7, with a weak D call TRBD1 (5 bases). Germline V lookup: CDR1 SGHAT, CDR2 FQDESV (reference sequence). The V end was cut by 6 bases, the J end by 6 bases, with 12 bases between. CDR3 size: 12 residues. For the CDR3, the DNA is TGTGCCAGCAGTGATAGAAGGGGCGAGCAGTACTTC. Translated: CASSDRRGEQYF.

The V call is TRBV5-1, the J call TRBJ1-1, with 9 positions matching TRBD1. The CDR3 totals 14 residues. Looked up from germline, CDR1 is SGHRS and CDR2 is YFSETQ. V was clipped by 2 bases and J by 5 bases; unmatched bases: 4. CDR3 DNA: TGCGCCAGCAGCTTCACAGGGGGCGAAACTGAAGCTTTCTTT. It yields the protein CASSFTGGETEAFF.